This T cell receptor beta chain appears in the sequencing data of a study of T cell responses to AZD1222 COVID-19 vaccine (dated by TCRdb to about 2021). At the level of the whole study: A total of approximately 250 trial participants underwent TCR sequencing, of whom about 200 had received two doses of AZD1222 and about 26 had received two doses of the MenACWY control vaccine. Trial participants were enrolled by age into subgroups of 18-55, 56-69 and 70-plus years, and roughly 150, 30 and 60 TCR-sequenced participants, respectively, were included in these subgroups.

General findings and caveats noted by the study authors: Participants were mostly white British, with more females than males. The authors suggested clonal diversity may have been underestimated. The whole spike protein was spanned by vaccine-associated CD4 TCRs, and dominant responses were seen in regions 160-218 and 743-854. Because no samples from the day 14 peak response were available, repertoires could be characterized only after the peak T cell response. A significant rise in spike-specific TCR breadth and depth was observed after two AZD1222 doses relative to day 0 and relative to MenACWY recipients. Nearly half of unique spike-specific TCRs reportedly recognized epitopes outside regions mutated in the B.1.351 and B.1.1.7 variants. Conclusions about previously exposed vaccinees were limited because only six AZD1222 recipients were SARS-CoV-2 seropositive at baseline. The 56-69-year group was small, and its depth increase did not reach significance, likely because of low power.

As concerns this clone: Its cognate antigen has yet to be identified. No clone much larger than this one lies a single base away; base qualities are absent.

The germline V gene sets CDR1 to LGHNT and CDR2 to FRNRAP. Taken from cysteine to phenylalanine, the CDR3 has 15 residues. The read is trimmed to its CDR3 DNA, 45 bases read in frame from base 1. Germline trimming: 0 bases from V, 8 bases from J; junction bases outside gene matches: 9. The CDR3 regions of human TCRbeta chains were subjected to immunosequencing. The authors' pipeline ran thus. TCRs in the repertoires were matched against a reference library of SARS-CoV-2-specific TCRs that had been generated with the MIRA antigen-specificity platform. Breadth was defined as the fraction of unique TCRs that were SARS-CoV-2-associated. Depth was defined as the fraction of total T cells that were SARS-CoV-2-associated. Using the MIRA data, every spike-specific TCR was mapped to the spike region that the TCR reacted to and assigned to either a CD4 or a CD8 class. Log10-transformed breadth and depth values were compared by one-way ANOVA with Sidak's multiple comparisons tests. TCRdb holds this immuneACCESS table with in-frame rearrangements only. Some clones are missing; in checked studies, unresolved V genes explain under half, and the rest has no known cause. The D gene and trimming were derived from the DNA, and the V and J assignments and clone size from that table. This sample has 120,000 or so clones in its table, and around 90% of those were observed once. The ten largest make up more than 2% of the sample.

The time point label of this sample denotes: about 28 days (+/-7) after the second vaccine dose. AZD1222 recipients whose second dose came at about 4 weeks and those whose second dose came at about 12 weeks were combined into one group, since spike-specific TCR depth and breadth did not differ between the two schedules. Samples from vaccinated people were obtained from the UK trials COV001 and COV002, which included a single-blind randomized controlled phase 2/3 trial of AZD1222 (ChAdOx1 nCoV-19) in healthy adults. For TCRbeta chain sequencing, PBMC samples from trial participants were taken at day 0 and at day 28 after the second dose.

This chain is built from TRBV12-5 and TRBJ1-2; TRBD1 matches 7 bases in the middle. The material was peripheral blood, obtained 28 days after the second AZD1222 dose. This clonotype was sampled from an adult who received the AZD1222 COVID-19 vaccine. The CDR3 is CASGLVMGQLLGYTF. The DNA sequence reads TGTGCTAGTGGTTTGGTAATGGGACAGCTGCTAGGCTACACCTTC. With all but the CDR3 taken from the reference TRBV12-5 and TRBJ1-2 genes, the full variable domain is: DARVTQTPRHKVTEMGQEVTMRCQPILGHNTVFWYRQTMMQGLELLAYFRNRAPLDDSGMPKDRFSAEMPDATLATLKIQPSEPRDSAVYFCASGLVMGQLLGYTFGSGTRLTVV.